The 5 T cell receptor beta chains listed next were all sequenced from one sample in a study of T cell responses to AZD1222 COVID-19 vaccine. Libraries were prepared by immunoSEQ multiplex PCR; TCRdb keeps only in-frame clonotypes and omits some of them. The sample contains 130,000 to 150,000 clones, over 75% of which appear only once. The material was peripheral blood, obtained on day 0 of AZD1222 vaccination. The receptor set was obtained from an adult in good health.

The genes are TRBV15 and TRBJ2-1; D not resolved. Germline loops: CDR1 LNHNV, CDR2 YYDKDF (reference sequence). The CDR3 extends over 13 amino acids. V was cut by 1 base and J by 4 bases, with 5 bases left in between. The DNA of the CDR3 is TGTGCCACCAGCAGAGGCGGTTACAATGAGCAGTTCTTC. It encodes CATSRGGYNEQFF.

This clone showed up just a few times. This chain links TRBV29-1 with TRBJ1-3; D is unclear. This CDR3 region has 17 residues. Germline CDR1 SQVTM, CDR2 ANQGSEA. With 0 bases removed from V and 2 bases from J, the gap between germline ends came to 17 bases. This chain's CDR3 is CSVEDLSEVAPGNTIYF. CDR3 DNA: TGCAGCGTTGAAGATCTATCGGAGGTCGCCCCTGGAAACACCATATATTTT.

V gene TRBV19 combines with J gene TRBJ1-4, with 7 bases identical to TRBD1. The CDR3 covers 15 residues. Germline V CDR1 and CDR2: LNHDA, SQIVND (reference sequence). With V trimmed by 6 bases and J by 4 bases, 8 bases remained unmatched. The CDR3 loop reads CASRRTGENNEKLFF. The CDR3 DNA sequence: TGTGCCAGTAGAAGAACAGGGGAAAATAATGAAAAACTGTTTTTT.

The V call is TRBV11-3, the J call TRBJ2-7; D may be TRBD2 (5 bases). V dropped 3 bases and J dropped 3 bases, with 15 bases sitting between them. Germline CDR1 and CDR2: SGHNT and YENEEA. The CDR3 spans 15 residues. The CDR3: CASSFRGYGGYEQYF. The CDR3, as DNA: TGTGCCAGCAGCTTTCGGGGATACGGAGGCTACGAGCAGTACTTC.

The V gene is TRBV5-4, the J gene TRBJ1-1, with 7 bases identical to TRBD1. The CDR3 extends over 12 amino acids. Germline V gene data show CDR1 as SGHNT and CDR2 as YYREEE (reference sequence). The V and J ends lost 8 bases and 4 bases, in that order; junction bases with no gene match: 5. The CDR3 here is CASTGVATEAFF. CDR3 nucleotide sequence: TGTGCCAGTACAGGGGTGGCCACTGAAGCTTTCTTT.